These 2 T cell receptor beta chains share one sample of origin, sequenced in a study of T-cell reconstitution after alpha-beta-depleted transplantation in children. The authors prepared the TCRbeta library with unique molecular identifiers. TCRdb re-derived calls from the PCR reads in MiXCR, one entry per CDR3 protein. Of approximately 400,000 distinct CDR3 sequences listed, about 11% are singletons. This sample comprised PBMCs from the stem cell graft donor, obtained from the stem cell graft. The source of these receptors is a human donor who donated a stem cell graft to a child with acute myeloid leukemia.

This chain uses TRBV20-1 with TRBJ2-4; perhaps TRBD1 as D (6 bases). CDR3 length: 15 residues. Germline loops: CDR1 DFQATT, CDR2 SNEGSKA (reference sequence). The V end was cut by 6 bases, the J end by 4 bases, with 19 bases between. The CDR3, as DNA: TGCAGTGCGTCCGGGACAAAAAAGGGGAAAAACATTCAGTACTTC. It is translated as CSASGTKKGKNIQYF.

This rearrangement joins TRBV12-3 or TRBV12-4 to TRBJ2-4; 8 nucleotides agree with TRBD1. The CDR3 has 14 residues. Trimming at V came to 6 bases and at J to 13 bases, leaving 14 bases not matched to a gene. This CDR3 reads CASSRGQLGDRQYF. DNA for the CDR3: TGTGCCAGCAGCCGGGGACAGCTAGGGGACAGGCAGTACTTC.